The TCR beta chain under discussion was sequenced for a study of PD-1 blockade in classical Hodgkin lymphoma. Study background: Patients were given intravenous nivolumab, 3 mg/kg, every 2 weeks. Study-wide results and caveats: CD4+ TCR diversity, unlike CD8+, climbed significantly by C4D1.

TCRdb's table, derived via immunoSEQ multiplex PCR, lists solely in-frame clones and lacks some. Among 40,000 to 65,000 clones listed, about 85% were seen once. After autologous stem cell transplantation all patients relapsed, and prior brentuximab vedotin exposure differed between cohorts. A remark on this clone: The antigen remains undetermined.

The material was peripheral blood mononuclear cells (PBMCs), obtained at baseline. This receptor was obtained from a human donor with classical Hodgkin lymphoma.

CDR3 bases: TGTGCCAGCTCACCGGGACAGGGGGCGTACGAGCAGTACTTC. It codes for CASSPGQGAYEQYF. The J gene is TRBJ2-7, the V gene TRBV18, with TRBD1 matching 12 bases. The germline V gene encodes CDR1 KGHSH and CDR2 LQKENI. The CDR3 covers 14 residues. The V gene end was trimmed by 3 bases and the J gene end by 4 bases; junction bases not matched to a gene: 1.